These T cell receptor beta chains were read from a single sample in a study of blood T cell repertoires in COVID-19. Assay: immunoSEQ multiplex PCR; the TCRdb copy retains only in-frame clones and omits some. The sample holds 650,000 to 800,000 clones; about 90% are singletons and the top ten take around 0.3%. Sequences were obtained from peripheral blood. These receptors were collected from a woman under 30 with acute or convalescent COVID-19. CDR3s include the opening cysteine and the closing phenylalanine or tryptophan. A D gene is named only where the DNA matches it firmly. Where a row states a size, it is once, few, many or the class of an expanded clone; other rows omit it.

d_gene | abundance | j_gene | v_gene | CDR3aa | CDR3nt
NA | NA | TRBJ2-7 | TRBV3-1/TRBV3-2 | CASSQDRSAYSRYF | TGTGCCAGCAGCCAAGATCGTAGTGCCTACTCGCGGTACTTC
TRBD1 | NA | TRBJ2-5 | TRBV14 | CASSIRTGALLVETQYF | TGTGCCAGCAGCATTAGGACAGGGGCTTTGTTGGTGGAGACCCAGTACTTC
TRBD2 | once | TRBJ2-1 | TRBV5-1 | CASSLKTSGGANEQFF | TGCGCCAGCAGCCTCAAAACTAGCGGGGGGGCGAATGAGCAGTTCTTC
NA | NA | TRBJ1-5 | TRBV7-2 | CASSLVGGVVSNQPQHF | TGTGCCAGCAGCTTAGTGGGGGGGGTTGTCAGCAATCAGCCCCAGCATTTT
NA | once | TRBJ1-2 | TRBV11-2 | CASSFASGPGGGYTF | TGTGCCAGCAGCTTCGCCTCGGGGCCAGGAGGGGGCTACACCTTC
NA | NA | TRBJ1-4 | TRBV2 | CASSPLRVWIIATNEKLFF | TGTGCCAGCAGTCCCCTGCGGGTTTGGATTATTGCAACTAATGAAAAACTGTTTTTT
NA | NA | TRBJ2-7 | TRBV5-4 | CASSFERETRYEQYF | TGTGCCAGCAGCTTTGAGAGGGAAACAAGATACGAGCAGTACTTC
TRBD1 | once | TRBJ2-2 | TRBV9 | CASSVEGTGGLNTGELFF | TGTGCCAGCAGCGTAGAGGGGACAGGGGGGTTGAACACCGGGGAGCTGTTTTTT
NA | NA | TRBJ1-1 | TRBV19 | CASSIVSGDTEAFF | TGTGCCAGTAGTATTGTTAGCGGGGACACTGAAGCTTTCTTT
TRBD1 | NA | TRBJ1-1 | TRBV19 | CASTPRTGVNTEAFF | TGTGCCAGTACCCCCAGGACAGGGGTGAACACTGAAGCTTTCTTT
NA | NA | TRBJ1-1 | TRBV29-1 | CSVRPYGDPEAFF | TGCAGCGTTCGGCCTTACGGGGATCCTGAAGCTTTCTTT
NA | NA | TRBJ2-1 | TRBV20-1 | CSASRAGEDNEQFF | TGCAGTGCTAGTCGGGCAGGGGAAGACAATGAGCAGTTCTTC
NA | NA | TRBJ1-4 | TRBV5-1 | CASSLAGQGLRKLFF | TGCGCCAGCAGCTTGGCAGGTCAAGGACTGCGGAAACTGTTTTTT
TRBD2 | NA | TRBJ2-1 | TRBV27 | CASSLLGDYYNEQFF | TGTGCCAGCAGTTTATTGGGGGACTACTACAATGAGCAGTTCTTC
TRBD1 | NA | TRBJ1-2 | TRBV30 | CAWITQGVYGYTF | TGTGCCTGGATTACACAGGGGGTCTATGGCTACACCTTC
TRBD1 | NA | TRBJ1-2 | TRBV14 | CASSQWTGLYYGYTF | TGTGCCAGCAGCCAGTGGACAGGACTTTACTATGGCTACACCTTC
TRBD2 | NA | TRBJ2-7 | TRBV7-8 | CASSRWTRESSYEQYF | TGTGCCAGCAGCCGCTGGACGCGGGAGAGCTCCTACGAGCAGTACTTC
NA | NA | TRBJ2-3 | TRBV5-6 | CASSLQGDTQYF | TGTGCCAGCAGCTTACAGGGTGATACGCAGTATTTT
TRBD2 | NA | TRBJ2-2 | TRBV9 | CASSVLASAGGPSTGELFF | TGTGCCAGCAGCGTACTGGCTTCAGCGGGGGGGCCTAGCACCGGGGAGCTGTTTTTT
NA | NA | TRBJ1-1 | TRBV12-3/TRBV12-4 | CASSPQGVTEAFF | TGTGCCAGCAGCCCGCAGGGTGTGACTGAAGCTTTCTTT
NA | NA | TRBJ2-7 | TRBV24-1 | CATSDPRHPYEQYF | TGTGCCACCAGTGACCCCCGACACCCCTACGAGCAGTACTTC
TRBD1 | NA | TRBJ1-1 | TRBV2 | CASTGTAYTEAFF | TGTGCCAGCACGGGGACAGCTTACACTGAAGCTTTCTTT
TRBD1 | NA | TRBJ1-1 | TRBV5-8 | CASRRDRGLNTEAFF | TGTGCCAGCAGACGCGACAGGGGGCTTAACACTGAAGCTTTCTTT
NA | NA | TRBJ2-5 | TRBV9 | CASSLTPQETQYF | TGTGCCAGCAGCTTGACACCTCAAGAGACCCAGTACTTC
NA | NA | TRBJ1-3 | TRBV3-1/TRBV3-2 | CASSQAEISGNTIYF | TGTGCCAGCAGCCAAGCGGAGATCTCTGGAAACACCATATATTTT
NA | NA | TRBJ1-6 | TRBV7-9 | CASSTGGVIPNSPLHF | TGTGCCAGCAGCACGGGCGGGGTCATTCCTAATTCACCCCTCCACTTT
NA | NA | TRBJ2-7 | TRBV13 | CASSLTGEQYF | TGTGCCAGCAGCTTGACTGGAGAGCAGTACTTC
NA | NA | TRBJ1-1 | TRBV27 | CASSLFGGEAFF | TGTGCCAGCAGTTTATTCGGGGGTGAAGCTTTCTTT
NA | NA | TRBJ2-5 | TRBV11-2 | CASTPTGLETQYF | TGTGCCAGCACCCCCACAGGGCTGGAGACCCAGTACTTC
NA | NA | TRBJ2-5 | TRBV7-9 | CASSLVGPEGGKETQYF | TGTGCCAGCAGCTTAGTTGGCCCGGAAGGAGGCAAAGAGACCCAGTACTTC
TRBD1 | NA | TRBJ2-1 | TRBV7-2 | CASRKSGTGIYNEQFF | TGTGCCAGCAGAAAATCCGGGACAGGGATCTACAATGAGCAGTTCTTC
NA | NA | TRBJ2-3 | TRBV12-5 | CASGLPPLRLDADTQYF | TGTGCTAGTGGTTTGCCTCCCCTAAGACTCGACGCAGATACGCAGTATTTT
TRBD1 | NA | TRBJ1-1 | TRBV19 | CASSTRRDRDMNTEAFF | TGTGCCAGTAGTACGAGGAGGGACAGAGACATGAACACTGAAGCTTTCTTT
NA | NA | TRBJ1-1 | TRBV9 | CASSPIRGTEAFF | TGTGCCAGCAGCCCCATTAGGGGGACTGAAGCTTTCTTT
TRBD1 | NA | TRBJ2-7 | TRBV6-2/TRBV6-3 | CASSYAGTGQAYEQYF | TGTGCCAGCAGTTACGCAGGGACAGGACAAGCCTACGAGCAGTACTTC
NA | NA | TRBJ2-7 | TRBV27 | CASSFLNRKDEQYF | TGTGCCAGCAGTTTTTTGAACAGAAAGGACGAGCAGTACTTC
TRBD1 | NA | TRBJ1-2 | TRBV19 | CASSIEDRGLYGYTF | TGTGCCAGTAGTATTGAAGACAGGGGCCTCTATGGCTACACCTTC
NA | NA | TRBJ1-5 | TRBV14 | CASSQAPRGQPQHF | TGTGCCAGCAGCCAAGCACCCCGGGGTCAGCCCCAGCATTTT
TRBD1 | NA | TRBJ1-5 | TRBV15 | CATSSRDRGTNQPQHF | TGTGCCACCAGCAGCCGCGACAGGGGGACGAATCAGCCCCAGCATTTT
TRBD2 | NA | TRBJ2-3 | TRBV6-2/TRBV6-3 | CASSRGLAGDTDTQYF | TGTGCCAGCAGCCGGGGACTAGCGGGCGACACAGATACGCAGTATTTT
NA | NA | TRBJ2-1 | TRBV9 | CASSLTWGDNEQFF | TGTGCCAGCAGCCTCACCTGGGGGGACAATGAGCAGTTCTTC
TRBD1 | NA | TRBJ2-7 | TRBV7-2 | CASSLGQAAYEQYF | TGTGCCAGCAGCTTGGGACAGGCAGCCTACGAGCAGTACTTC
NA | NA | TRBJ1-1 | TRBV3-1/TRBV3-2 | CASSPGVMNTEAFF | TGTGCCAGCAGCCCCGGGGTAATGAACACTGAAGCTTTCTTT
NA | NA | TRBJ1-5 | TRBV6-5 | CASSANSNQPQHF | TGTGCCAGCAGCGCGAATAGCAATCAGCCCCAGCATTTT
NA | NA | TRBJ1-5 | TRBV19 | CASGRGNQPQHF | TGTGCCAGTGGGAGGGGCAATCAGCCCCAGCATTTT
NA | NA | TRBJ1-1 | TRBV3-1/TRBV3-2 | CASSHFNAGTEAFF | TGTGCCAGCAGTCATTTCAATGCGGGCACTGAAGCTTTCTTT
TRBD1 | NA | TRBJ1-1 | TRBV6-4 | CASRQGANTEAFF | TGTGCCAGCAGACAGGGGGCGAACACTGAAGCTTTCTTT
NA | NA | TRBJ1-2 | TRBV9 | CASSVAEGPYGYTF | TGTGCCAGTAGCGTAGCGGAGGGACCCTATGGCTACACCTTC
NA | NA | TRBJ1-1 | TRBV4-3 | CASSQVRGTGAFF | TGCGCCAGCAGCCAAGTCCGGGGTACGGGGGCTTTCTTT
NA | NA | TRBJ2-3 | TRBV6-5 | CASSYWGGLNTDTQYF | TGTGCCAGCAGTTACTGGGGGGGCCTCAACACAGATACGCAGTATTTT
TRBD1 | NA | TRBJ1-1 | TRBV11-2 | CASSPLGQAEAFF | TGTGCCAGCAGCCCCCTTGGACAGGCTGAAGCTTTCTTT
NA | NA | TRBJ2-6 | TRBV7-3 | CASSLTGGAGANVLTF | TGTGCCAGCAGCTTAACGGGGGGTGCTGGGGCCAACGTCCTGACTTTC
TRBD1 | NA | TRBJ2-1 | TRBV2 | CASSRYRDRGGGEQFF | TGTGCCAGCAGTCGATACCGGGACAGGGGCGGCGGTGAGCAGTTCTTC
TRBD1 | NA | TRBJ1-1 | TRBV6-6 | CAVRDSLYEAFF | TGTGCCGTCCGGGACAGCCTTTATGAAGCTTTCTTT
TRBD2 | NA | TRBJ2-7 | TRBV5-8 | CASSSQVGRGNEQYF | TGTGCCAGCAGCTCCCAAGTGGGGAGGGGCAACGAGCAGTACTTC
NA | NA | TRBJ1-1 | TRBV30 | CAWGGYTEAFF | TGTGCCTGGGGGGGGTACACTGAAGCTTTCTTT
TRBD1 | NA | TRBJ1-2 | TRBV12-3/TRBV12-4 | CATSTGMGYTF | TGTGCCACCTCGACAGGGATGGGTTACACCTTC
NA | NA | TRBJ2-5 | TRBV4-1 | CASSLSGGTQETQYF | TGCGCCAGCAGCCTTAGTGGAGGGACCCAAGAGACCCAGTACTTC
NA | NA | TRBJ1-6 | TRBV12-3/TRBV12-4 | CASSRVYNSPLHF | TGTGCCAGCAGCCGGGTCTATAATTCACCCCTCCACTTT
TRBD2 | NA | TRBJ2-7 | TRBV5-1 | CASSLAGAFYEQYF | TGCGCCAGCAGCCTAGCGGGGGCCTTCTACGAGCAGTACTTC